The rows below give T cell receptor beta chains drawn from one sample of a study of monozygotic twins with inflammatory bowel disease. TCRdb reprocessed the 5' RACE reads and stores each CDR3 protein as one record, lacking DNA. In total, the table holds some 450,000 distinct CDR3 sequences. The material sequenced was blood. These receptors all come from a human donor with ulcerative colitis or Crohn's disease, or a healthy co-twin of an affected twin (not recorded which). The CDR3 runs from the conserved cysteine through the conserved F or W.

J gene | V gene | CDR3 protein
TRBJ2-7 | TRBV6-1 | CASSRLAGGPYEQYF
TRBJ2-1 | TRBV7-8 | CASRAGTGLYEQFF
TRBJ2-2 | TRBV6-1 | CASSGGDRGVGTNTGELFF
TRBJ2-2 | TRBV7-9 | CASSLVLTGELFF
TRBJ2-1 | TRBV7-2 | CASSLTSSTEQFF
TRBJ2-7 | TRBV7-2 | CASSQGGNPYEQYF
TRBJ2-1 | TRBV7-7 | CASSPGLHYNEQFF
TRBJ2-5 | TRBV7-9 | CASSRRRGVEETQYF
TRBJ1-6 | TRBV18 | CASSPDGTENSPLHF
TRBJ1-4 | TRBV27 | CASSPADGEKLFF
TRBJ1-1 | TRBV6-2/TRBV6-3 | CASSGQSNTEAFF
TRBJ1-1 | TRBV5-6 | CASREGQNTEAFF
TRBJ2-1 | TRBV7-2 | CASSLGLAGGGNEQFF
TRBJ2-1 | TRBV5-1 | CASSKGTGPNEQFF
TRBJ2-1 | TRBV20-1 | CSARQSGGAGYNEQFF
TRBJ2-5 | TRBV20-1 | CSPGRGGMETQYF
TRBJ2-2 | TRBV7-2 | CASSSSGGANTGELFF
TRBJ1-1 | TRBV5-6 | CASSPYGAHRNTEAFF
TRBJ2-7 | TRBV7-2 | CASSPPVNGYEQYF
TRBJ2-6 | TRBV7-2 | CASSGQGHSGANVLTF
TRBJ2-7 | TRBV5-1 | CASMDKGISYEQYF
TRBJ2-7 | TRBV5-1 | CASSVDYYEQYF
TRBJ2-1 | TRBV14 | CASSLRQGGDNEQFF
TRBJ2-4 | TRBV6-1 | CASSPGQEGKNIQYF
TRBJ1-2 | TRBV5-6 | CASSLLQAYGYTF
TRBJ1-2 | TRBV30 | CAWGPGNYGYTF
TRBJ2-2 | TRBV7-2 | CASSLVGTTGELFF
TRBJ1-1 | TRBV19 | CASSIAGSNTEAFF
TRBJ2-5 | TRBV7-6 | CASSLDGGRAETQYF
TRBJ1-2 | TRBV20-1 | CSATHSNYGYTF
TRBJ1-2 | TRBV5-1 | CASSPDGTYGYTF
TRBJ2-3 | TRBV12-3/TRBV12-4 | CASGVGLAVTDTQYF
TRBJ2-3 | TRBV25-1 | CATSVWGPTGDTQYF
TRBJ2-5 | TRBV4-1 | CASSQILVGETQYF
TRBJ1-1 | TRBV6-5 | CASSSRGSTEAFF
TRBJ1-3 | TRBV20-1 | CSATQGDTIYF
TRBJ2-5 | TRBV4-2 | CASSPIGGAGVETQYF
TRBJ1-4 | TRBV6-5 | CASSYKDPANEKLFF
TRBJ1-2 | TRBV12-3/TRBV12-4 | CASMAGYAGYTF
TRBJ2-7 | TRBV12-3/TRBV12-4 | CASSVRQGVRQYF
TRBJ2-7 | TRBV29-1 | CSVGPGTGVREQYF
TRBJ2-3 | TRBV7-9 | CASSLGHRDTQYF
TRBJ2-1 | TRBV2 | CASSEAEAVYNEQFF
TRBJ2-3 | TRBV6-5 | CASSFMAGGTDTQYF
TRBJ2-1 | TRBV10-3 | CAMGAPSYNEQFF
TRBJ2-5 | TRBV9 | CASSVGGVKETQYF